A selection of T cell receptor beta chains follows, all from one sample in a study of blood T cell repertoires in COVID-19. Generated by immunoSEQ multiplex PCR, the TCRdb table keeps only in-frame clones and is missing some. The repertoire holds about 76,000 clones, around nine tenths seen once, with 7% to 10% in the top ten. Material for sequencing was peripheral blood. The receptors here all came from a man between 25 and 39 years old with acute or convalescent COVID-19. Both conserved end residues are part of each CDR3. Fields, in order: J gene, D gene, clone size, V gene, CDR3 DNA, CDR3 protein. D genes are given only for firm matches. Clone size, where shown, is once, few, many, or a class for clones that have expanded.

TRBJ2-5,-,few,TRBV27,TGTGCCAGCAGTTCCCGCCAAGAGACCCAGTACTTC,CASSSRQETQYF
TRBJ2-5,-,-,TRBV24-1,TGTGCCACCAGTGATACCGACAACCACCAAGAGACCCAGTACTTC,CATSDTDNHQETQYF
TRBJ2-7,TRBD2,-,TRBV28,TGTGCCAGCAGTTCCTCTCGGGAGGCCTACGAGCAGTACTTC,CASSSSREAYEQYF
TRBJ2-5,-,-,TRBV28,TGTGCCAGCAGTTTATCCGTGGCGACCCAGTACTTC,CASSLSVATQYF
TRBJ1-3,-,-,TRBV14,TGTGCCAGCAGCCAAGGGACATCCTCTGGAAACACCATATATTTT,CASSQGTSSGNTIYF
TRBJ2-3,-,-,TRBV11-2,TGTGCCAGCACACTGACAGGTTCAGATACGCAGTATTTT,CASTLTGSDTQYF
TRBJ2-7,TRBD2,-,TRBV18,TGTGCCAGCTCACCTAGCGGGAGGGGGACCGAGCAGTACTTC,CASSPSGRGTEQYF
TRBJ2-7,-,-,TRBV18,TGTGCCAGCTCACCGGGACACCGGTGGGAGCAGTACTTC,CASSPGHRWEQYF
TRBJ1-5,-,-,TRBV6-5,TGTGCCAGCAGCCCAACCGCGGGACGGCAGCATTTT,CASSPTAGRQHF
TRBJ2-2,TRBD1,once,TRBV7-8,TGTGCCAGCAGCCCGAAGAGACAGGGGCGGGGGGAGCTGTTTTTT,CASSPKRQGRGELFF
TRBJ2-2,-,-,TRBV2,TGTGCCAGCAGGATAGACACCGGGGAGCTGTTTTTT,CASRIDTGELFF
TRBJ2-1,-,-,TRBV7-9,TGTGCCAGCGAGCGGGTGAGGGATGAGCAGTTCTTC,CASERVRDEQFF
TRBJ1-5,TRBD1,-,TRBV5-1,TGCGCCAGCAGCTTGGGTGGGACAGGGTATCAGCCCCAGCATTTT,CASSLGGTGYQPQHF
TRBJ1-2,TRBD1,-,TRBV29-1,TGCAGCGTCCTAGGGGGGACAGCCTATGGCTACACCTTC,CSVLGGTAYGYTF
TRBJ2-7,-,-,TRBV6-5,TGTGCCAGCTCCAGGGTTTCCGAGCAGTACTTC,CASSRVSEQYF
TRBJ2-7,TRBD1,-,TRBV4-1,TGCGCCAGCAGCCCTGGACAGGCCTCCCTAAGCGAGCAGTACTTC,CASSPGQASLSEQYF
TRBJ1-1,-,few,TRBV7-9,TGTGCCAGCAGCCGAGGAGGCACTGAAGCTTTCTTT,CASSRGGTEAFF
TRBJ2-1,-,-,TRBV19,TGTGCCAGTAGTATGGTCAGGGGCAATGAGCAGTTCTTC,CASSMVRGNEQFF
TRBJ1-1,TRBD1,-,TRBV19,TGTGCCAGTAGTATCACAGGGGCCTCTGAAGCTTTCTTT,CASSITGASEAFF
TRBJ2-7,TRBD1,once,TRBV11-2,TGTGCCAGCAGCAAAACCACAGGGGGCTCGGGCGAGCAGTACTTC,CASSKTTGGSGEQYF
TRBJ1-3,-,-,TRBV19,TGTGCCAGTAGATCTCAGGTAACTCCTGGAAACACCATATATTTT,CASRSQVTPGNTIYF
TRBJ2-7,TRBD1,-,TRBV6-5,TGTGCCAGCCCTGGCAGGGGGCTTTCCTACGAGCAGTACTTC,CASPGRGLSYEQYF
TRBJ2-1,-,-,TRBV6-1,TGTGCCAGCAGTGAATCCTTCGATGAGCAGTTCTTC,CASSESFDEQFF
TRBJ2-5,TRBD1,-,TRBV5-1,TGCGCCAGCAGCTTAGGCGGGACAGGGGAGGAGACCCAGTACTTC,CASSLGGTGEETQYF
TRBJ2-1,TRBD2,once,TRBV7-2,TGTGCCAGCAGCCGTATAGCGGGACGATACAATGAGCAGTTCTTC,CASSRIAGRYNEQFF
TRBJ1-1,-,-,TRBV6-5,TGTGCCAGCAGTTACTCGTCACCTCGGGGAACTGAAGCTTTCTTT,CASSYSSPRGTEAFF
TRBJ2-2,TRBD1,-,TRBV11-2,TGTGCCAGCAGCTCGACAGGGGGTGGGGAGCTGTTTTTT,CASSSTGGGELFF
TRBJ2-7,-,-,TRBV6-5,TGTGCCAGCAGGCCTACTAGTGGCTCTGGAGAGCAGTACTTC,CASRPTSGSGEQYF
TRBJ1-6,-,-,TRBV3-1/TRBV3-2,TGTGCCAGCAGCCAAGATCAAAGTTTGGAGGGACCCCTCCACTTT,CASSQDQSLEGPLHF
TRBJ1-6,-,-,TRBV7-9,TGTGCCAGCAGCTTTACCAGGGAGGATTCACCCCTCCACTTT,CASSFTREDSPLHF
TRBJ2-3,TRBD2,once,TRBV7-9,TGTGCCAGCAGCTTAGGGCTAGCGGGACTCACAGATACGCAGTATTTT,CASSLGLAGLTDTQYF
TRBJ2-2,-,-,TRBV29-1,TGCAGCGTTGAGAGGAACACCGGGGAGCTGTTTTTT,CSVERNTGELFF
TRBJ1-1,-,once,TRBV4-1,TGCGCCAGCAGCCAAGCGACGGGGGAAGCTTTCTTT,CASSQATGEAFF
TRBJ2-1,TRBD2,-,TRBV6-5,TGTGCCAGCAAGTGGGGACTAGCGGGACAGGGTGAGCAGTTCTTC,CASKWGLAGQGEQFF
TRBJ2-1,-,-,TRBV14,TGTGCCAGCAGCCAAGAAAGACGCACTTCGACAGTCCTTGATGAGCAGTTCTTC,CASSQERRTSTVLDEQFF
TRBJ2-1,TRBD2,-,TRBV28,TGTGCCAGCAGTTTCGTTAGCGGGAATGAGCAGTTCTTC,CASSFVSGNEQFF